These 6 T cell receptor beta chains were sequenced from one sample in a study of regulatory T cells in long-lasting Graves disease. Sequencing libraries for TCR beta were prepared with iRepertoire HTBI primers and Arm-PCR of CDR3 regions. One entry per CDR3 protein, called by TCRdb with MiXCR from the multiplex PCR reads. The repertoire holds 250,000 to 300,000 distinct CDR3 sequences, with approximately 20% as singletons. The time point is: newly diagnosed GD, antithyroid drugs for less than 3 months. There was RNA extracted from PBMCs, and the TCR library was made from it. These data were likewise used in another study, on T cells in Graves' hyperthyroidism and ophthalmopathy.

Sample: peripheral blood mononuclear cells (PBMCs), taken at new diagnosis, from a patient treated with antithyroid drugs. All receptors come from a woman in her thirties with Graves disease.

Ten or more counts support this clonotype. The chain is built from TRBV6-1 and TRBJ2-7; the D is unclear. Germline-derived CDR1 and CDR2 are MNHNS and SASEGT. The CDR3 covers 11 residues. Trimming removed 3 bases from V and 5 bases from J, with 5 bases in between. The CDR3 sequence is CASSEGNEQYF. CDR3 nucleotide sequence: TGTGCCAGCAGTGAGGGAAACGAGCAGTACTTC.

This sequence joins TRBV2 and TRBJ1-4; possibly TRBD1 for D (5 bases). V lost 5 bases and J lost 6, with 13 bases in between. Germline V gives CDR1 SNHLY, CDR2 FYNNEI. The length of the CDR3 is 14 residues. Written as DNA, the CDR3 is TGTGCCAGCAGTCCCGGGACCGCGGATGAAAAACTGTTTTTT. It yields the protein CASSPGTADEKLFF.

This clonotype appeared many times. The V call is TRBV28, the J call TRBJ1-5; 7 bases are shared with TRBD1. The CDR3 is 15 amino acids. CDR1 is MDHEN and CDR2 is SYDVKM in the germline V gene. The trim removed 6 bases at V and 2 bases at J, leaving 7 bases unmatched. The CDR3 spells CASSATGAGNQPQHF. For the CDR3, the DNA is TGTGCCAGCAGCGCTACAGGGGCTGGCAATCAGCCCCAGCATTTT.

Many counts were recorded for this clonotype. J is TRBJ1-2 and V is TRBV2, with 8 bases that match TRBD1. The CDR3 loop spans 15 amino acids. Germline assignment: CDR1 SNHLY and CDR2 FYNNEI. J lost 8 bases, V lost 3 bases, and 11 bases had no gene match. The CDR3 region has the DNA TGTGCCAGCAGTGAGAGGTCAGGGGGCGTCTGGGGCTACACCTTC. It codes for CASSERSGGVWGYTF. Drawing the rest from reference TRBV2 and TRBJ1-2, the complete variable domain is EPEVTQTPSHQVTQMGQEVILRCVPISNHLYFYWYRQILGQKVEFLVSFYNNEISEKSEIFDDQFSVERPDGSNFTLKIRSTKLEDSAMYFCASSERSGGVWGYTFGSGTRLTVV.

This clonotype was recorded at least ten times. V usage is TRBV13 and J usage is TRBJ2-2, with 7 bases lining up with TRBD2. The J segment lost 5 bases and the V segment lost 8 bases, leaving 5 bases of the junction unmatched. Looked up from germline, CDR1 is PRHDT and CDR2 is FYEKMQ (reference sequence). CDR3 size: 13 residues. The CDR3 loop is CASQPRGTGELFF. The CDR3, as DNA: TGTGCCAGCCAACCGCGGGGGACCGGGGAGCTGTTTTTT. Complete variable domain (other parts from reference TRBV13 and TRBJ2-2): AAGVIQSPRHLIKEKRETATLKCYPIPRHDTVYWYQQGPGQDPQFLISFYEKMQSDKGSIPDRFSAQQFSDYHSELNMSSLELGDSALYFCASQPRGTGELFFGEGSRLTVL.

J is TRBJ2-2 and V is TRBV5-1; D is unresolved. Between the trimmed V and J ends, which lost 0 bases and 5 bases, there was a span of 5 bases. The CDR3 loop spans 13 amino acids. Germline V lookup: CDR1 SGHRS, CDR2 YFSETQ. The CDR3 reads CASSLEMTGELFF. CDR3 DNA sequence: TGCGCCAGCAGCTTGGAGATGACCGGGGAGCTGTTTTTT. Together with reference TRBV5-1 and TRBJ2-2, the CDR3 gives the full variable domain: KAGVTQTPRYLIKTRGQQVTLSCSPISGHRSVSWYQQTPGQGLQFLFEYFSETQRNKGNFPGRFSGRQFSNSRSEMNVSTLELGDSALYLCASSLEMTGELFFGEGSRLTVL.